This T cell receptor (beta chain) comes out of a study of CD8 T cells in Susac syndrome (dated by TCRdb to between 2018 and 2021). Background on the whole study: Whether CD8+ T cell activation and differentiation in Susac syndrome was antigen driven was tested using repertoire sequencing. Clonality of the CD8+ T cell repertoire was compared between 11 to 12 healthy donors, about 14 Susac syndrome patients and about 15 multiple sclerosis patients.

Paper-wide results and their limitations: The study acknowledged that relatively few individuals were included in the TCR sequencing and HLA analysis.

Peripheral blood CD8+ and CD4+ T cells from healthy donors, Susac syndrome patients and multiple sclerosis patients were profiled using high-throughput TCR beta sequencing. Multiple sclerosis controls were treatment-naive patients with stable or active relapsing-remitting disease fulfilling revised McDonald criteria. Bulk CD8+ and CD4+ T cells were purified magnetically by negative isolation, whereas CD8+ TEMRA cells were enriched by FACS. Blood was drawn into EDTA tubes, processed within 24 hours, and PBMCs were isolated by density gradient centrifugation. PBMCs intended for TCR sequencing were cryopreserved in liquid nitrogen and were subsequently thawed in a 37 degrees C water bath. A purity of at least 90% was achieved for sorted or isolated CD4+, CD8+ and CD8+ TEMRA cells. About this clonotype itself: Its antigen is unknown. Base-call qualities are not available, and no considerably larger clone is one nucleotide away.

RNA was extracted with the RNeasy kit and about 0.5 to 1 ug was reverse transcribed using random hexamers. The immunoSEQ multiplex PCR assay, covering 54 Vbeta and 13 Jbeta segments, was used to amplify TCR beta CDR3 regions. PCR amplification bias was corrected using a synthetic template baseline for primer optimization and computational correction. The paper's data handling went like this. Only productive sequences were kept, with reads annotated to V, D and J genes according to IMGT and analyzed in immunoSEQ Analyzer. To calculate clonality, Shannon entropy was normalized by log2 of the number of productive unique sequences and then subtracted from one. Public and private clones were assessed among the 100 most prevalent clones of each patient and control. Clones were defined as Susac-specific when absent from the healthy and MS cohorts, from 1052 published viral clones and from other ImmuneACCESS disease sequences. TCRdb reran the public reads through fastp at Q25 and MiXCR, keeping productive beta chains. Rows are combined by CDR3 protein, so each entry shows the most common genes and DNA. TCRdb assigned the V and J calls; the authors' analysis was not used. The sample table contains roughly 120,000 distinct CDR3 sequences; only one count was recorded for more than 85% of them. Over 0.3% of the sample goes to the ten largest clones.

This receptor was taken from a human donor with multiple sclerosis. The specimen was CD8+ T cells from PBMCs.

The CDR3 protein is CASSLGKGGEQFF. The nucleotide sequence reads as follows: TGTGCCAGCAGCTTAGGCAAGGGGGGTGAGCAGTTCTTC. The V and J segments used are TRBV7-9 and TRBJ2-1; the D call is possibly TRBD1 or TRBD2, each sharing 6 bases. Taken from cysteine to phenylalanine, the CDR3 has 13 residues. This entry keeps only the CDR3 DNA: 39 bases, framed from base 1. The V end loses 1 base and the J end loses 9 bases, and a stretch of 10 bases separates them. The germline V gene (reference sequence) gives CDR1 as SEHNR and CDR2 as FQNEAQ. Supplemented by the reference TRBV7-9 and TRBJ2-1 proteins around the CDR3, the complete variable domain is DTGVSQNPRHKITKRGQNVTFRCDPISEHNRLYWYRQTLGQGPEFLTYFQNEAQLEKSRLLSDRFSAERPKGSFSTLEIQRTEQGDSAMYLCASSLGKGGEQFFGPGTRLTVL.